A selection of T cell receptor beta chains follows, all from one sample in a study of OX40 agonist ivuxolimab in advanced cancers. Clones were read by immunoSEQ multiplex PCR, and TCRdb kept only the in-frame ones, dropping some. The table records 55,000 to 70,000 clones, nearly 90% of them present only once. The sample was CD4+ or CD8+ T cells sorted from blood, taken in a trial of the OX40 agonist ivuxolimab. The receptor set was obtained from an adult with an advanced solid tumor such as melanoma, head and neck, liver or kidney cancer. The CDR3 runs from the conserved cysteine through the conserved F or W. A D gene is named only where the DNA matches it firmly. Clone size is shown for a subset of rows, as once, few, many or a class of expanded clone.

size | J | D | V | CDR3 | DNA
- | TRBJ2-6 | - | TRBV11-2 | CASSSLHGSGANVLTF | TGTGCCAGCAGCTCCTTACACGGGTCTGGGGCCAACGTCCTGACTTTC
once | TRBJ2-1 | TRBD1 | TRBV2 | CASSGDRGWYNEQFF | TGTGCCAGCAGTGGTGACAGGGGTTGGTACAATGAGCAGTTCTTC
- | TRBJ1-6 | TRBD1 | TRBV7-8 | CASSNRDRGNSPLHF | TGTGCCAGCAGCAACCGGGACAGGGGTAATTCACCCCTCCACTTT
- | TRBJ1-5 | - | TRBV7-9 | CASSNLGRNQPQHF | TGTGCCAGCAGCAATCTGGGCCGAAATCAGCCCCAGCATTTT
- | TRBJ2-5 | - | TRBV4-3 | CASSQDVSGESETQYF | TGCGCCAGCAGCCAAGATGTGTCAGGGGAATCGGAGACCCAGTACTTC
- | TRBJ2-3 | TRBD2 | TRBV4-3 | CASSLRESTDTQYF | TGCGCCAGCAGCCTGCGGGAGAGCACAGATACGCAGTATTTT
- | TRBJ2-6 | - | TRBV6-4 | CASSAYSGANVLTF | TGTGCCAGCAGCGCTTACTCTGGGGCCAACGTCCTGACTTTC
- | TRBJ2-7 | - | TRBV11-2 | CASSLDRGSGENSYEQYF | TGTGCCAGCAGCTTAGATAGGGGGAGCGGGGAAAATTCCTACGAGCAGTACTTC
once | TRBJ2-7 | TRBD2 | TRBV19 | CASSSGGSLNPYEQYF | TGTGCCAGTAGTTCGGGGGGGTCTCTGAACCCCTACGAGCAGTACTTC
- | TRBJ1-4 | TRBD1 | TRBV11-2 | CASSLVYGTDEKLFF | TGTGCCAGCAGCTTAGTGTACGGGACAGATGAAAAACTGTTTTTT
- | TRBJ2-3 | TRBD2 | TRBV7-2 | CASSMTSGGIENTQYF | TGTGCCAGCAGCATGACTAGCGGGGGGATCGAGAATACGCAGTATTTT
few | TRBJ1-3 | - | TRBV6-5 | CASSYLSSGNTIYF | TGTGCCAGCAGTTACCTCTCCTCTGGAAACACCATATATTTT
- | TRBJ1-2 | - | TRBV28 | CASRPSQNYYGYTF | TGTGCCAGCAGACCATCGCAGAACTACTATGGCTACACCTTC
few | TRBJ1-6 | - | TRBV2 | CASSPLPVRSPLHF | TGTGCCAGCAGTCCCCTGCCCGTTCGTTCACCCCTCCACTTT
- | TRBJ2-7 | - | TRBV7-9 | CASSPRAITYEQYF | TGTGCCAGCAGCCCCCGGGCCATCACCTACGAGCAGTACTTC
- | TRBJ1-1 | TRBD1 | TRBV19 | CASSIPTGGSTEAFF | TGTGCCAGTAGTATCCCCACAGGGGGGAGCACTGAAGCTTTCTTT
- | TRBJ2-5 | - | TRBV6-1 | CASSGQSQRQETQYF | TGTGCCAGCAGTGGACAGTCACAACGCCAAGAGACCCAGTACTTC
- | TRBJ2-5 | TRBD1 | TRBV19 | CASSIPGTGGQKTQYF | TGTGCCAGTAGTATCCCCGGAACAGGGGGACAGAAGACCCAGTACTTC
- | TRBJ2-3 | TRBD2 | TRBV6-6 | CASTLAGTGDTQYF | TGTGCCAGCACCCTAGCGGGGACCGGGGATACGCAGTATTTT
- | TRBJ1-2 | - | TRBV12-2 | CASRLGDSSPGYTF | TGTGCAAGTCGCTTAGGGGACAGCTCACCAGGCTACACCTTC
few | TRBJ1-1 | - | TRBV7-3 | CASSFGHYTEAFF | TGTGCCAGCAGCTTCGGACATTACACTGAAGCTTTCTTT
- | TRBJ1-2 | - | TRBV5-6 | CASSLDLTGGFPYHTF | TGTGCCAGCAGCTTGGACCTCACAGGAGGGTTTCCCTACCACACCTTC
- | TRBJ2-7 | TRBD1 | TRBV7-2 | CASSLAGQNTNEQYF | TGTGCCAGCAGCTTAGCGGGACAGAACACCAACGAGCAGTACTTC
- | TRBJ2-7 | - | TRBV28 | CASSLIGVTYEQYF | TGTGCCAGCAGTTTAATAGGGGTCACCTACGAGCAGTACTTC
- | TRBJ2-3 | TRBD1 | TRBV5-1 | CASSVTGTGSTDTQYF | TGCGCCAGCAGCGTAACCGGGACAGGCAGCACAGATACGCAGTATTTT
once | TRBJ2-3 | - | TRBV7-9 | CASSLVRQSTDTQYF | TGTGCCAGCAGCTTAGTGCGACAGAGCACAGATACGCAGTATTTT
- | TRBJ2-5 | - | TRBV4-1 | CASSQDTGKTQYF | TGCGCCAGCAGCCAGGATACAGGGAAGACCCAGTACTTC
- | TRBJ1-3 | - | TRBV11-2 | CASRPRARGGNTIYF | TGTGCCAGCAGACCCCGGGCGAGGGGAGGAAACACCATATATTTT
- | TRBJ2-6 | - | TRBV30 | CAWRAGTGGSGANVLTF | TGTGCCTGGAGAGCCGGGACCGGAGGTTCTGGGGCCAACGTCCTGACTTTC
- | TRBJ2-5 | TRBD2 | TRBV7-2 | CATSLAGLQETQYF | TGTGCCACCAGTCTAGCGGGGTTACAAGAGACCCAGTACTTC
- | TRBJ2-7 | - | TRBV29-1 | CSVVGAQGRGEQYF | TGCAGCGTTGTGGGGGCGCAGGGAAGGGGGGAGCAGTACTTC
- | TRBJ1-2 | TRBD1 | TRBV7-9 | CASSLGGTGGSYGYTF | TGTGCCAGCAGCTTAGGAGGGACAGGGGGCAGCTATGGCTACACCTTC
- | TRBJ2-7 | - | TRBV6-1 | CASSELAMSYEQYF | TGTGCCAGCAGTGAGCTAGCTATGTCCTACGAGCAGTACTTC
- | TRBJ1-5 | TRBD1 | TRBV6-5 | CASRIPGQNQPQHF | TGTGCCAGCAGAATCCCGGGACAGAATCAGCCCCAGCATTTT
- | TRBJ2-1 | TRBD1 | TRBV7-7 | CASSPQVDRGNEQFF | TGTGCTAGCAGCCCCCAGGTCGACAGGGGGAATGAGCAGTTCTTC
- | TRBJ2-1 | TRBD2 | TRBV7-2 | CASSFGSTAGDNEQFF | TGTGCCAGCAGCTTCGGTAGTACAGCGGGGGACAATGAGCAGTTCTTC
- | TRBJ1-5 | - | TRBV27 | CASSLAQKQPQHF | TGTGCCAGCAGTTTAGCCCAGAAACAGCCCCAGCATTTT
- | TRBJ2-2 | TRBD2 | TRBV6-4 | CASSESGGRTGELFF | TGTGCCAGCAGTGAGAGCGGGGGAAGAACCGGGGAGCTGTTTTTT
- | TRBJ1-1 | - | TRBV19 | CASSERTEAFF | TGTGCCAGTAGTGAGCGCACTGAAGCTTTCTTT
- | TRBJ2-7 | - | TRBV2 | CASSRGYYEQYF | TGTGCCAGCAGTAGGGGCTACTACGAGCAGTACTTC
- | TRBJ2-1 | - | TRBV11-3 | CASSQAGGPYNEQFF | TGTGCCAGCAGCCAGGCAGGAGGGCCGTACAATGAGCAGTTCTTC
- | TRBJ1-2 | - | TRBV13 | CASSLFGETANYGYTF | TGTGCCAGCAGCTTATTCGGCGAGACAGCTAACTATGGCTACACCTTC
few | TRBJ1-5 | - | TRBV5-6 | CASSSSEFRQPQHF | TGTGCCAGCAGCAGCAGCGAGTTCCGTCAGCCCCAGCATTTT
- | TRBJ2-1 | - | TRBV28 | CASSKGLTGSYNEQFF | TGTGCCAGCAGCAAGGGCCTAACAGGCTCCTACAATGAGCAGTTCTTC
- | TRBJ1-1 | - | TRBV30 | CAWTPREDTEAFF | TGTGCCTGGACCCCCAGGGAAGACACTGAAGCTTTCTTT
few | TRBJ1-6 | - | TRBV4-1 | CASRGGSYNSPLHF | TGCGCCTCACGGGGGGGATCCTATAATTCACCCCTCCACTTT
- | TRBJ2-6 | - | TRBV19 | CASDRPGQDSGANVLTF | TGTGCCAGTGACCGGCCGGGACAAGACTCTGGGGCCAACGTCCTGACTTTC
- | TRBJ1-2 | TRBD1 | TRBV28 | CASNPSGTGRDYGYTF | TGTGCCAGCAATCCGAGTGGGACAGGGAGGGACTATGGCTACACCTTC